Sequencing of this T cell receptor beta chain was carried out in a study of CD8 T cells in ankylosing spondylitis (dated by TCRdb to about 2017). Some background on the complete study: The study profiled T cell receptor beta repertoires in healthy donors and ankylosing spondylitis patients to find disease-linked TCR variants. In total, the full study cohort was made up of some 110 healthy donors and more than 20 ankylosing spondylitis patients. Peripheral blood was sampled, and synovial fluid was additionally collected from ankylosing spondylitis patients. The research as a whole found: The disease-linked clones were reported as significantly enriched in matched synovial fluid samples from ankylosing spondylitis patients. A TCR beta motif made up of under ten highly homologous amino acid variants appeared to be characteristic of blood from ankylosing spondylitis patients. Some of the motif variants had been reported before in the synovial fluid and blood of reactive arthritis patients, a finding that suggests common disease-initiation mechanisms. The disease-linked clones showed a CD8+ phenotype and occurred at relatively low frequencies in peripheral blood.

V is reduced by 6 bases and J by 8 bases, leaving a spacing of 13 bases between them. From its cysteine to its phenylalanine, the CDR3 spans 12 amino acids. CDR3 DNA only is kept here, 36 bases in frame from base 1. The sequencer listed for this sample is Illumina HiSeq 2500. Quantitative 5'-RACE with molecular barcodes was used to prepare TCR beta libraries. Processing in the source paper ran as follows. A new computational method based on a probabilistic model of VDJ rearrangement was used to identify disease-linked TCR variants. TCRdb redid the processing of the public reads, applying fastp at Q25 and MiXCR, and retained in-frame beta chains. Each CDR3 protein appears once, grouped with its most common genes and DNA. These V and J calls are TCRdb output, not the study's own analysis. The sample includes around 100,000 distinct CDR3 sequences, with 24% observed a single time. The ten largest make up 10% to 15% of the sample.

As to this clonotype: Its antigen is currently not known. Base qualities are not provided; no much larger clone lies one nucleotide away.

For each ankylosing spondylitis patient, the synovial fluid sample was matched to a blood sample from that same patient. The specimen was synovial fluid, either unsorted or a sorted T cell fraction (not recorded which). The source is a male donor with ankylosing spondylitis. The chain is encoded by TRBV12-3 or TRBV12-4 joined to TRBJ1-2; the D gene is perhaps TRBD1, from 5 matching bases. The bases are TGTGCCAGCAGGCCCTTTGACAGCGGCTACACCTTC. It translates to CASRPFDSGYTF.